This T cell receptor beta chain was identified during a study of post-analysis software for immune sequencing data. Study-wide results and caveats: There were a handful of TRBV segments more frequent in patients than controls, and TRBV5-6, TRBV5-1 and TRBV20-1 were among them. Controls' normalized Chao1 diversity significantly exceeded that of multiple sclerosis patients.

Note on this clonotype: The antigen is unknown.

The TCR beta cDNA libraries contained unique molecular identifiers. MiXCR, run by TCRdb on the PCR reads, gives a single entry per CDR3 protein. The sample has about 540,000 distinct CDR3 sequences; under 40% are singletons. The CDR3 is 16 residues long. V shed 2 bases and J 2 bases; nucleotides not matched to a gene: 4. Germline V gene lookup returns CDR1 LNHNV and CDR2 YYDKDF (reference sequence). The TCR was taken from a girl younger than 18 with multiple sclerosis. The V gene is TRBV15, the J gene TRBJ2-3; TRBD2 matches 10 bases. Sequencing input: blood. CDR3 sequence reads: CATSRRTSGFTDTQYF. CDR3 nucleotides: TGTGCCACCAGCAGAAGGACTAGCGGCTTCACAGATACGCAGTATTTT.